Listed below are T cell receptor beta chains from one sample, sequenced in a study of blood T cell repertoires in COVID-19. The repertoire was sequenced with immunoSEQ multiplex PCR; TCRdb's copy has only in-frame clones and lacks some. Of about 150,000 clones in the sample, over 70% were seen once. The sequenced material came from peripheral blood. The receptor set was obtained from a woman between 65 and 79 years old who had recovered from COVID-19. Each CDR3 is given with its conserved first and last residue. Fields, in order: V gene, clone size, J gene, D gene, CDR3 protein, CDR3 DNA. A D gene is named only where the DNA matches it firmly. Clone size appears in some rows only: once, few, many, or a class for an expanded clone.

v_gene: TRBV20-1; abundance: NA; j_gene: TRBJ1-1; d_gene: NA; CDR3aa: CSAAQGIEAFF; CDR3nt: TGCAGTGCTGCACAGGGTATTGAAGCTTTCTTT
v_gene: TRBV2; abundance: NA; j_gene: TRBJ2-1; d_gene: TRBD1; CDR3aa: CASRGQGVGEQFF; CDR3nt: TGTGCCAGCAGGGGACAGGGGGTGGGTGAGCAGTTCTTC
v_gene: TRBV28; abundance: NA; j_gene: TRBJ1-1; d_gene: TRBD1; CDR3aa: CASSLDRGAFF; CDR3nt: TGTGCCAGCAGTTTGGACAGGGGGGCTTTCTTT
v_gene: TRBV27; abundance: NA; j_gene: TRBJ2-1; d_gene: NA; CDR3aa: CASRVFSRQNEQFF; CDR3nt: TGTGCCAGCAGAGTTTTCAGTCGACAGAATGAGCAGTTCTTC
v_gene: TRBV5-4; abundance: NA; j_gene: TRBJ2-7; d_gene: NA; CDR3aa: CASSLEGVSWEQYF; CDR3nt: TGTGCCAGCAGCTTGGAGGGGGTGTCTTGGGAGCAGTACTTC
v_gene: TRBV7-2; abundance: NA; j_gene: TRBJ2-7; d_gene: NA; CDR3aa: CASSRSQEQYF; CDR3nt: TGTGCCAGCAGCCGCTCGCAGGAGCAGTACTTC
v_gene: TRBV6-2/TRBV6-3; abundance: NA; j_gene: TRBJ1-2; d_gene: TRBD1; CDR3aa: CASSRDSANYGYTF; CDR3nt: TGTGCCAGCAGTCGGGACAGCGCTAACTATGGCTACACCTTC
v_gene: TRBV9; abundance: once; j_gene: TRBJ2-1; d_gene: TRBD2; CDR3aa: CASSPRTSGYNEQFF; CDR3nt: TGTGCCAGCAGCCCGAGGACTAGCGGGTACAATGAGCAGTTCTTC
v_gene: TRBV5-1; abundance: NA; j_gene: TRBJ1-1; d_gene: NA; CDR3aa: CASSLGLRDMNTEAFF; CDR3nt: TGCGCCAGCAGCTTGGGTCTACGGGACATGAACACTGAAGCTTTCTTT
v_gene: TRBV24-1; abundance: NA; j_gene: TRBJ2-7; d_gene: TRBD1; CDR3aa: CATGDRRSYEQYF; CDR3nt: TGTGCCACCGGGGACAGGCGATCCTACGAGCAGTACTTC
v_gene: TRBV12-5; abundance: NA; j_gene: TRBJ2-2; d_gene: NA; CDR3aa: CASGLVGAAGELFF; CDR3nt: TGTGCTAGTGGTTTGGTGGGGGCGGCCGGGGAGCTGTTTTTT
v_gene: TRBV30; abundance: NA; j_gene: TRBJ1-1; d_gene: NA; CDR3aa: CAWSMGASAEAFF; CDR3nt: TGTGCCTGGAGCATGGGGGCGAGCGCTGAAGCTTTCTTT
v_gene: TRBV29-1; abundance: NA; j_gene: TRBJ1-1; d_gene: TRBD1; CDR3aa: CSARDRVWTEAFF; CDR3nt: TGCAGCGCCCGGGACAGGGTGTGGACTGAAGCTTTCTTT
v_gene: TRBV7-9; abundance: NA; j_gene: TRBJ2-1; d_gene: TRBD2; CDR3aa: CASSLGAGGGGPYNEQFF; CDR3nt: TGTGCCAGCAGCTTAGGGGCGGGGGGGGGAGGGCCCTACAATGAGCAGTTCTTC
v_gene: TRBV7-9; abundance: NA; j_gene: TRBJ1-4; d_gene: NA; CDR3aa: CASSEPSRFNEKLFF; CDR3nt: TGTGCCAGCAGCGAGCCGTCGCGGTTTAATGAAAAACTGTTTTTT
v_gene: TRBV29-1; abundance: NA; j_gene: TRBJ1-2; d_gene: NA; CDR3aa: CSGQGLSGYTF; CDR3nt: TGCAGCGGCCAGGGTCTCTCTGGCTACACCTTC
v_gene: TRBV6-5; abundance: NA; j_gene: TRBJ1-6; d_gene: NA; CDR3aa: CAGSDGNNSPLHF; CDR3nt: TGTGCCGGCTCGGACGGGAATAATTCACCCCTCCACTTT
v_gene: TRBV7-8; abundance: NA; j_gene: TRBJ2-7; d_gene: NA; CDR3aa: CASRPRGAYEQYF; CDR3nt: TGTGCCAGCAGACCCAGGGGGGCCTACGAGCAGTACTTC
v_gene: TRBV19; abundance: once; j_gene: TRBJ1-1; d_gene: NA; CDR3aa: CASSIDPMNTEAFF; CDR3nt: TGTGCCAGTAGTATAGACCCAATGAACACTGAAGCTTTCTTT
v_gene: TRBV7-8; abundance: NA; j_gene: TRBJ2-3; d_gene: NA; CDR3aa: CASSLAQGDTQYF; CDR3nt: TGTGCCAGCAGCTTAGCTCAGGGTGATACGCAGTATTTT
v_gene: TRBV11-2; abundance: NA; j_gene: TRBJ2-7; d_gene: TRBD2; CDR3aa: CASSFGGSSSYEQYF; CDR3nt: TGTGCCAGCAGCTTCGGGGGGAGCAGTTCCTACGAGCAGTACTTC
v_gene: TRBV19; abundance: NA; j_gene: TRBJ1-2; d_gene: NA; CDR3aa: CASSPGYGYTF; CDR3nt: TGTGCCAGTAGTCCAGGCTATGGCTACACCTTC
v_gene: TRBV3-1/TRBV3-2; abundance: NA; j_gene: TRBJ2-3; d_gene: TRBD2; CDR3aa: CASSQGGGNTQYF; CDR3nt: TGTGCCAGCAGCCAAGGGGGGGGAAATACGCAGTATTTT
v_gene: TRBV14; abundance: many; j_gene: TRBJ1-2; d_gene: NA; CDR3aa: CASSQDGGFSYGYTF; CDR3nt: TGTGCCAGCAGCCAAGATGGGGGCTTTTCGTACGGCTACACCTTC
v_gene: TRBV9; abundance: NA; j_gene: TRBJ2-7; d_gene: TRBD1; CDR3aa: CASSASRDRGRGPYEQYF; CDR3nt: TGTGCCAGCAGCGCGTCCCGGGACAGGGGGCGTGGGCCCTACGAGCAGTACTTC
v_gene: TRBV20-1; abundance: NA; j_gene: TRBJ2-1; d_gene: NA; CDR3aa: CSALEYEQFF; CDR3nt: TGCAGTGCCCTCGAGTATGAGCAGTTCTTC
v_gene: TRBV9; abundance: once; j_gene: TRBJ2-3; d_gene: NA; CDR3aa: CASNRPGADTQYF; CDR3nt: TGTGCCAGCAACCGACCCGGGGCAGATACGCAGTATTTT
v_gene: TRBV7-2; abundance: NA; j_gene: TRBJ1-5; d_gene: TRBD1; CDR3aa: CASSSAGTGDQPQHF; CDR3nt: TGTGCCAGCAGCTCCGCCGGGACAGGGGATCAGCCCCAGCATTTT
v_gene: TRBV2; abundance: NA; j_gene: TRBJ1-5; d_gene: NA; CDR3aa: CASSEEVNQPQHF; CDR3nt: TGTGCCAGCAGTGAGGAGGTTAATCAGCCCCAGCATTTT
v_gene: TRBV6-2/TRBV6-3; abundance: few; j_gene: TRBJ1-4; d_gene: NA; CDR3aa: CASSQPAGDNEKLFF; CDR3nt: TGTGCCAGCAGTCAACCGGCAGGGGATAACGAAAAACTGTTTTTT
v_gene: TRBV15; abundance: NA; j_gene: TRBJ2-5; d_gene: TRBD2; CDR3aa: CATFSAGGRETQYF; CDR3nt: TGTGCCACCTTTTCGGCGGGGGGGCGGGAGACCCAGTACTTC
v_gene: TRBV11-1; abundance: NA; j_gene: TRBJ1-1; d_gene: NA; CDR3aa: CASSWGSPGAFF; CDR3nt: TGTGCCAGCAGCTGGGGATCCCCGGGGGCTTTCTTT
v_gene: TRBV6-5; abundance: NA; j_gene: TRBJ1-2; d_gene: TRBD1; CDR3aa: CATRPDRGALGYTF; CDR3nt: TGTGCCACCCGGCCGGACAGGGGGGCGCTTGGCTACACCTTC
v_gene: TRBV2; abundance: NA; j_gene: TRBJ2-1; d_gene: TRBD2; CDR3aa: CASSEAVWGGEQFF; CDR3nt: TGTGCCAGCAGTGAAGCGGTATGGGGGGGTGAGCAGTTCTTC
v_gene: TRBV27; abundance: NA; j_gene: TRBJ2-1; d_gene: TRBD2; CDR3aa: CASSLGAGVFTGNEQFF; CDR3nt: TGTGCCAGCAGTTTAGGGGCGGGGGTGTTTACGGGCAATGAGCAGTTCTTC
v_gene: TRBV5-5; abundance: NA; j_gene: TRBJ2-1; d_gene: TRBD2; CDR3aa: CASSFPTSGRDNEQFF; CDR3nt: TGTGCCAGCAGCTTCCCGACTAGCGGGAGGGACAATGAGCAGTTCTTC
v_gene: TRBV6-2/TRBV6-3; abundance: few; j_gene: TRBJ2-7; d_gene: TRBD1; CDR3aa: CASSYSPVGRGIYEQYF; CDR3nt: TGTGCCAGCAGTTACTCGCCCGTGGGCAGGGGGATCTACGAGCAGTACTTC
v_gene: TRBV5-5; abundance: NA; j_gene: TRBJ1-4; d_gene: NA; CDR3aa: CASSPRVHPSEKLFF; CDR3nt: TGTGCCAGCAGCCCGAGGGTCCACCCTAGCGAAAAACTGTTTTTT
v_gene: TRBV7-2; abundance: NA; j_gene: TRBJ1-2; d_gene: NA; CDR3aa: CASSFSGDYGYTF; CDR3nt: TGTGCCAGCAGCTTTTCAGGGGACTATGGCTACACCTTC
v_gene: TRBV11-2; abundance: NA; j_gene: TRBJ2-2; d_gene: TRBD2; CDR3aa: CASSLDRTSGAEKTGELFF; CDR3nt: TGTGCCAGCAGCTTGGACCGGACTAGCGGGGCCGAGAAGACCGGGGAGCTGTTTTTT
v_gene: TRBV5-8; abundance: NA; j_gene: TRBJ1-2; d_gene: NA; CDR3aa: CASSAWGGHRSNYGYTF; CDR3nt: TGTGCCAGCAGCGCCTGGGGGGGACACCGCTCTAACTATGGCTACACCTTC
v_gene: TRBV18; abundance: NA; j_gene: TRBJ2-1; d_gene: NA; CDR3aa: CASSPGAGGEQFF; CDR3nt: TGTGCCAGCTCACCGGGGGCTGGGGGTGAGCAGTTCTTC
v_gene: TRBV5-6; abundance: NA; j_gene: TRBJ1-1; d_gene: NA; CDR3aa: CASSPGWGNTEAFF; CDR3nt: TGTGCCAGCAGCCCAGGGTGGGGGAACACTGAAGCTTTCTTT
v_gene: TRBV19; abundance: once; j_gene: TRBJ2-7; d_gene: NA; CDR3aa: CASKGSAASYEQYF; CDR3nt: TGTGCCAGTAAGGGGTCAGCAGCATCCTACGAGCAGTACTTC
v_gene: TRBV18; abundance: NA; j_gene: TRBJ2-7; d_gene: NA; CDR3aa: CASSPGGGPRDEQYF; CDR3nt: TGTGCCAGCTCACCAGGGGGCGGCCCGCGGGACGAGCAGTACTTC
v_gene: TRBV18; abundance: NA; j_gene: TRBJ1-1; d_gene: TRBD1; CDR3aa: CASSQDRANTEAFF; CDR3nt: TGTGCCAGCTCACAGGACAGGGCCAACACTGAAGCTTTCTTT
v_gene: TRBV5-1; abundance: NA; j_gene: TRBJ1-1; d_gene: TRBD1; CDR3aa: CASSGTGAGTEAFF; CDR3nt: TGCGCCAGCAGCGGGACAGGGGCGGGGACTGAAGCTTTCTTT
v_gene: TRBV15; abundance: once; j_gene: TRBJ2-1; d_gene: TRBD2; CDR3aa: CATSRDPGLAGNNEQFF; CDR3nt: TGTGCCACCAGCAGAGATCCCGGACTAGCGGGGAACAATGAGCAGTTCTTC
v_gene: TRBV14; abundance: NA; j_gene: TRBJ1-2; d_gene: TRBD1; CDR3aa: CASSPWDRVGYTF; CDR3nt: TGTGCCAGCAGCCCCTGGGACAGGGTCGGCTACACCTTC